One and the same sample provided the 23 T cell receptor beta chains below, sequenced in a study of shared clonotypes between healthy human individuals. Method: immunoSEQ multiplex PCR; TCRdb's copy keeps in-frame clones and lacks some. The data show about 590,000 clones, roughly 96% seen once. CD45RO-negative cells were positively selected for CCR7, leaving out terminally differentiated effector memory CD45RA+ cells. Sample: naive CD8+ T cells sorted from blood. These receptors originate from a young woman in good health.

The chain joins TRBV13 to TRBJ2-7; D is tentatively TRBD1 or TRBD2 (6 bases each). The V end was cut by 2 bases, the J end by 1 base, with 24 bases between. The CDR3 runs 19 residues. Germline CDR1 PRHDT, CDR2 FYEKMQ (reference sequence). This CDR3 reads CASSLKVTRSGEASYEQYF. CDR3 DNA sequence: TGTGCCAGCAGCTTAAAGGTGACAAGGTCAGGGGAGGCTTCCTACGAGCAGTACTTC.

This chain links TRBV10-3 with TRBJ2-3; no firm D call. From germline, CDR1 is ENHRY and CDR2 SYGVKD. The CDR3 extends over 18 amino acids. The V and J ends lost 7 bases and 1 base respectively, with 24 bases between them. The CDR3, as DNA: TGTGCCATCATGGATTCGAGGTTGGGCTCAAGGGGCACAGATACGCAGTATTTT. It yields the protein CAIMDSRLGSRGTDTQYF.

This clone appeared a single time. The chain employs TRBV23-1 and TRBJ2-3, with 10 bases aligning to TRBD2. TRBV23-1 is reported as an ORF; its role is uncertain. V shed 4 bases, J shed 2 bases, and the junction held 15 bases outside the gene matches. The CDR3 length is 19 residues. The CDR3 region has the DNA TGCGCCAGCAGTCCCCCTTTCGGTAGGACTAGCGGACTCACAGATACGCAGTATTTT. Protein product: CASSPPFGRTSGLTDTQYF.

This chain uses TRBV6-1 with TRBJ2-7; weak D call: TRBD2 (6 bases). V was shortened by 0 bases and J by 0 bases, with 9 bases between the two germline ends. The CDR3 spans 15 residues. Germline-derived CDR1 and CDR2 are MNHNS and SASEGT. For the CDR3, the DNA is TGTGCCAGCAGTGAAGCTGTAGCGGCCTCCTACGAGCAGTACTTC. It encodes CASSEAVAASYEQYF.

This clone was seen once. CDR3 bases: TGTGCCATCCCAGGGGTTAGGGACAATGAGCAGTTCTTC. This sequence encodes CAIPGVRDNEQFF. This sequence joins TRBV19 and TRBJ2-1; D may be TRBD1 (6 bases). The germline CDR1 and CDR2 sequences are LNHDA and SQIVND (reference sequence). V shed 10 bases and J shed 5 bases, with 15 bases lying between them. The CDR3 extends over 13 amino acids.

The V and J genes are TRBV27 and TRBJ2-7; the match to TRBD2 covers 8 bases. This CDR3 comprises 14 residues. CDR1 MNHEY and CDR2 SMNVEV come from the germline V gene (reference sequence). V gave up 3 bases and J gave up 5 bases; unmatched junction bases: 6. DNA for the CDR3: TGTGCCAGCAGTTTGGGACTAGGACTGAACGAGCAGTACTTC. It translates to CASSLGLGLNEQYF.

The chain has TRBV19 and TRBJ2-1, with TRBD2 matching over 12 bases. With V trimmed by 4 bases and J by 0 bases, 10 bases remained unmatched. Germline V gene lookup returns CDR1 LNHDA and CDR2 SQIVND (reference sequence). This CDR3 has 19 residues. This CDR3 reads CASSSPTSGSGSSYNEQFF. The CDR3 coding sequence is TGTGCCAGTAGTAGCCCGACTAGCGGGAGTGGGAGCTCCTACAATGAGCAGTTCTTC.

V gene TRBV29-1 combines with J gene TRBJ2-3, with D possibly matching TRBD2 (7 bases). V was trimmed by 7 bases and J by 6 bases, leaving 17 bases between them. This CDR3 is built from 13 residues. Germline V lookup: CDR1 SQVTM, CDR2 ANQGSEA. In nucleotides, the CDR3 is TGCAGCGGACTAGGAAGGGGGGGGGATACGCAGTATTTT. The encoded protein is CSGLGRGGDTQYF.

This chain links TRBV27 with TRBJ2-7, with 9 bases fitting TRBD1. V dropped 8 bases and J dropped 7; count of bases not matched to a gene: 6. Looked up from germline, CDR1 is MNHEY and CDR2 is SMNVEV (reference sequence). The CDR3 runs 12 residues. This CDR3 is CASRTGVREQYF. The CDR3 bases are TGTGCCAGCCGGACAGGGGTAAGAGAGCAGTACTTC.

This chain connects TRBV14 to TRBJ2-1; D assignment may be TRBD1 or TRBD2 (5 bases each). This CDR3 is built from 15 residues. Trimming left V 4 bases short and J 2 bases short, with 12 bases between. Germline assignment: CDR1 SGHDN and CDR2 FVKESK. The CDR3 region is CASSRYGTTYNEQFF. CDR3 coding DNA: TGTGCCAGCAGCCGTTACGGGACGACCTACAATGAGCAGTTCTTC.

The chain employs TRBV19 and TRBJ1-2; D gene ambiguous. The germline CDR1 and CDR2 sequences are LNHDA and SQIVND (reference sequence). The V gene lost 3 bases and the J gene lost 0 bases, with 8 bases spanning the gap. This CDR3 region has 14 residues. The CDR3 loop reads CASSMGRTNYGYTF. DNA for the CDR3: TGTGCCAGTAGTATGGGCAGGACTAACTATGGCTACACCTTC.

This chain uses TRBV19 with TRBJ1-1; unclear D gene. V lost 9 bases and J lost 2, with 13 bases in between. The CDR3 extends over 13 amino acids. The germline V gene has CDR1 LNHDA and CDR2 SQIVND (reference sequence). The chain's CDR3 is CASKQVTNTEAFF. DNA for the CDR3: TGTGCCAGCAAGCAGGTAACTAACACTGAAGCTTTCTTT.

The rearrangement uses TRBV11-1 and TRBJ2-3, with 7 bases identical to TRBD1. Germline assignment: CDR1 SGHAT and CDR2 FQDESV (reference sequence). Germline trimming cut 5 bases from V and 6 bases from J; bases unmatched to any gene: 5. The CDR3 covers 13 residues. CDR3 loop: CASSQGVSDTQYF. The CDR3 DNA sequence: TGTGCCAGCAGCCAGGGGGTTTCGGATACGCAGTATTTT.

The chain links TRBV27 to TRBJ1-4, with D perhaps TRBD1 (6 bases). The ends were cut back, 1 base at V and 6 bases at J, with 12 bases in the middle. The CDR3 spans 15 residues. CDR1 and CDR2 from the germline V gene are MNHEY and SMNVEV (reference sequence). The CDR3 DNA reads as TGTGCCAGCAGTTTATTTAGGGGGACGGATGAAAAACTGTTTTTT. As protein: CASSLFRGTDEKLFF.

The chain is built from TRBV29-1 and TRBJ2-1; D ambiguous. This CDR3 has 10 residues. V was clipped by 6 bases and J by 3 bases, with 3 bases between them. Germline V gene lookup returns CDR1 SQVTM and CDR2 ANQGSEA. The DNA for the CDR3 is TGCAGCGTCTTCTACAATGAGCAGTTCTTC. The encoded protein is CSVFYNEQFF.

This clone was observed once. The rearrangement links TRBV5-4 to TRBJ2-1, with a possible D match to TRBD1 (6 bases). Trimming removed 4 bases at V and 9 bases at J, with 11 bases between. The CDR3 runs to 12 residues. Germline assignment: CDR1 SGHNT and CDR2 YYREEE (reference sequence). This CDR3 is CASSRTGFEQFF. CDR3 sequence (DNA): TGTGCCAGCAGCAGAACAGGGTTTGAGCAGTTCTTC.

The chain is built from TRBV10-2 and TRBJ2-7; D gene ambiguous. Trimming left V 3 bases short and J 4 bases short, with 19 bases between. The CDR3 loop spans 16 amino acids. In germline, CDR1 is WSHSY, CDR2 SAAADI. The CDR3, as DNA: TGCGCCAGCAGTGAACTGGGCGGCGGAAGAAAGTACGAGCAGTACTTC. This gives the protein CASSELGGGRKYEQYF.

The rearrangement links TRBV5-5 to TRBJ2-7; 7 bases line up with TRBD1. Unmatched junction bases numbered 3, after V lost 0 bases and J lost 3 bases. There are 14 residues in the CDR3. Germline-derived CDR1 and CDR2 are SGHKS and YYEKEE (reference sequence). For the CDR3, the DNA is TGTGCCAGCAGCTTGGGACAGGGATTCTACGAGCAGTACTTC. It translates to CASSLGQGFYEQYF.

CDR3 DNA sequence: TGTGCCAGCAGTAGAACGACAGGGAGTAACGAGCAGTACTTC. Protein product: CASSRTTGSNEQYF. The chain is built from TRBV6-5 and TRBJ2-7, with 7 bases lining up with TRBD1. The CDR3 extends over 14 amino acids. The germline gives CDR1 MNHEY, CDR2 SVGAGI. V trimming: 5 bases; J trimming: 5 bases; junction bases outside the gene matches: 9.

The chain uses TRBV19 and TRBJ2-1, with 9 bases that match TRBD2. J gave up 5 bases and V 6 bases, and 8 bases lay outside the gene matches. Germline CDR1 reads LNHDA; CDR2 reads SQIVND (reference sequence). The CDR3 spans 15 residues. DNA for the CDR3: TGTGCCAGTAGCCTCCTTAGCGGGAGCCACAATGAGCAGTTCTTC. It yields the protein CASSLLSGSHNEQFF.

The chain employs TRBV29-1 and TRBJ2-5; tentatively, D is TRBD2 (7 bases). CDR3 length equals 16 residues. The ends were cut back, 1 base at V and 0 bases at J, with 15 bases in the middle. The germline V gene has CDR1 SQVTM and CDR2 ANQGSEA. The CDR3 nucleotides read TGCAGCGTTGAAGGGACTAGGGGGGAGTACCAAGAGACCCAGTACTTC. Translated: CSVEGTRGEYQETQYF.

This clone appeared a single time. The chain carries TRBV2 and TRBJ2-3; TRBD2 agrees at 12 bases. Germline CDR1 SNHLY, CDR2 FYNNEI. Trimming cost V 8 bases and J 0 bases; bases outside gene matches: 6. The CDR3 totals 16 residues. The CDR3 spells CASRRTSGISTDTQYF. CDR3 sequence (DNA): TGTGCCAGCCGACGGACTAGCGGGATTAGCACAGATACGCAGTATTTT.

V is TRBV27 and J is TRBJ2-2; no clear D gene. The germline CDR1 and CDR2 sequences are MNHEY and SMNVEV (reference sequence). V was trimmed by 0 bases and J by 7 bases, leaving 6 bases between them. The CDR3 consists of 13 residues. The chain's CDR3 is CASSLSKFGELFF. In nucleotides, the CDR3 is TGTGCCAGCAGTTTATCGAAATTCGGGGAGCTGTTTTTT.